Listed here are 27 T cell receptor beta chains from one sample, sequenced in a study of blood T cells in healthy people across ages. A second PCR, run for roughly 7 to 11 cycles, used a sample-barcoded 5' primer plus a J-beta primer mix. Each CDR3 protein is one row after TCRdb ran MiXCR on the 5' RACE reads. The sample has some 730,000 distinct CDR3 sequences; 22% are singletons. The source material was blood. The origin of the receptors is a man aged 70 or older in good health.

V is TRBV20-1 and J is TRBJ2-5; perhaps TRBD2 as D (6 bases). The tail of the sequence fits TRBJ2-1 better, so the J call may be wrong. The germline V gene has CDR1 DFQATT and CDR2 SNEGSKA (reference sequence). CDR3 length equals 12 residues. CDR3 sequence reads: CSAPGEAGEQFF. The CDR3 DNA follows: TGCAGTGCCCCGGGGGAAGCGGGTGAGCAGTTCTTC.

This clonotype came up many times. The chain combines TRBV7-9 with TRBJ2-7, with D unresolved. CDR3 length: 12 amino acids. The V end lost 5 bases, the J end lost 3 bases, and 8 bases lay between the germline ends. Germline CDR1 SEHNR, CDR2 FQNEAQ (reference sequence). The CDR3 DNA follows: TGTGCCAGCAGCCCCGGTAGCTACGAGCAGTACTTC. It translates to CASSPGSYEQYF.

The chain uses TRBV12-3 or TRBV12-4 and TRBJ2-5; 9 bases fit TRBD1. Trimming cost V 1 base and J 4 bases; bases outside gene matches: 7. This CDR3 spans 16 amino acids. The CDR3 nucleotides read TGTGCCAGCAGTTTAGTTGGGACAGGGTTTGGAGAGACCCAGTACTTC. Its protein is CASSLVGTGFGETQYF.

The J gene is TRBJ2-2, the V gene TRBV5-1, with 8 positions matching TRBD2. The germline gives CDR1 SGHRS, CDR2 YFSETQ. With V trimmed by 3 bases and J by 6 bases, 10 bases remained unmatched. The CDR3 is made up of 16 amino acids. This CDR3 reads CASSYLGGLVPGELFF. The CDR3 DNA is TGCGCCAGCAGCTATCTCGGGGGACTAGTGCCCGGGGAGCTGTTTTTT.

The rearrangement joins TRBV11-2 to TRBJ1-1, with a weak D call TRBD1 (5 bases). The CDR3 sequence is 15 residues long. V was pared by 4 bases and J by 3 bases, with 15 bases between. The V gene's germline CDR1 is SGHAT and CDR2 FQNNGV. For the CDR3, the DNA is TGTGCCAGCAGCTCAAACGGGGGGATGCACACTGAAGCTTTCTTT. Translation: CASSSNGGMHTEAFF.

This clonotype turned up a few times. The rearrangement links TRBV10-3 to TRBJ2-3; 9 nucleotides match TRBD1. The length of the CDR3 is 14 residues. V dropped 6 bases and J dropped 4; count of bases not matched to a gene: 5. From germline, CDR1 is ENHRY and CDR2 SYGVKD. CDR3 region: CAIRGQGSADTQYF. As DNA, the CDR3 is TGTGCCATCAGAGGACAGGGGTCGGCAGATACGCAGTATTTT.

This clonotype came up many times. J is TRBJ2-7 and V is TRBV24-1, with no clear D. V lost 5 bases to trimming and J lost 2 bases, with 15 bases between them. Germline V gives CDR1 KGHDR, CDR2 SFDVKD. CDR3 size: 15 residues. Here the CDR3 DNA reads TGTGCCACCAGTGCGGAGACCGCCGGCGCCTACGAGCAGTACGTC. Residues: CATSAETAGAYEQYV.

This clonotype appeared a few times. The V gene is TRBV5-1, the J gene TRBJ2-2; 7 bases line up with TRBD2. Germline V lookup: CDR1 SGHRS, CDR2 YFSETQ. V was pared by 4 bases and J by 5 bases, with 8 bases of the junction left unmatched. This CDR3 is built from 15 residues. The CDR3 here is CASSPGLVRTGELFF. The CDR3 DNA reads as TGCGCCAGCAGCCCCGGACTAGTCAGGACCGGGGAGCTGTTTTTT.

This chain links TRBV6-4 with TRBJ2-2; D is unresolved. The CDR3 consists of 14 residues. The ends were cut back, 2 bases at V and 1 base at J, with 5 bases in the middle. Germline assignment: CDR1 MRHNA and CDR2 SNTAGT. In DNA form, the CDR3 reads TGTGCCAGCAGTGACGTGGGGAACACCGGGGAGCTGTTTTTT. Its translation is CASSDVGNTGELFF.

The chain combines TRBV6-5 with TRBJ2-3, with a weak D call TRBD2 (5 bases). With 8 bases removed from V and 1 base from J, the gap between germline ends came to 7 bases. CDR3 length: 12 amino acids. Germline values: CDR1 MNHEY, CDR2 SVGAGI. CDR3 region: CASASRTDTQYF. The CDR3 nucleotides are TGTGCCAGCGCTAGCCGCACAGATACGCAGTATTTT.

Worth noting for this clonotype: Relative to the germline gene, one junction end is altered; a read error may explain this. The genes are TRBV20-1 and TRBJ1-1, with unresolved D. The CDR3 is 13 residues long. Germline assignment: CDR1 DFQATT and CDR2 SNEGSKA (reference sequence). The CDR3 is CSASPDTNTGAFF. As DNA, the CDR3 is TGCAGTGCTTCCCCTGACACGAACACTGGAGCTTTCTTT.

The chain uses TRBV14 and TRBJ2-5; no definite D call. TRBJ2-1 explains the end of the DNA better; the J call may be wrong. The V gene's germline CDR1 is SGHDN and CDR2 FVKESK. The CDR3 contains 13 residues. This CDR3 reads CASSQDRVIEQFF. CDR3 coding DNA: TGTGCCAGCAGCCAGGACCGGGTCATAGAGCAGTTCTTC.

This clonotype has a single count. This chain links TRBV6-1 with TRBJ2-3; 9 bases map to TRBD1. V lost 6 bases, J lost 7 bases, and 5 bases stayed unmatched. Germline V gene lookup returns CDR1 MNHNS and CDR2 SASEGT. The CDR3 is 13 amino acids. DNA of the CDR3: TGTGCCAGCAGAACAGGGGGCGTCCATACGCAGTATTTT. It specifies CASRTGGVHTQYF.

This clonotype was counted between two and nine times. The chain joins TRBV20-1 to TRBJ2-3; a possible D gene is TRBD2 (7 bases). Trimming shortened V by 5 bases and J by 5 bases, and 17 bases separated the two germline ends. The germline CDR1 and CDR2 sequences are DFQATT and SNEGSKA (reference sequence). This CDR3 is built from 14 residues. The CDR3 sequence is CSAEGGGPRDTQYF. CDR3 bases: TGCAGTGCTGAGGGGGGAGGGCCAAGAGATACGCAGTATTTT.

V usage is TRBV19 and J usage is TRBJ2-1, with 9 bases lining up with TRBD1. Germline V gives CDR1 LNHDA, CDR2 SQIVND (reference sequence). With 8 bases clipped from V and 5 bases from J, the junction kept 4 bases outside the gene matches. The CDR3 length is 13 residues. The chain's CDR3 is CASGWTGDNEQFF. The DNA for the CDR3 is TGTGCCAGTGGTTGGACAGGGGACAATGAGCAGTTCTTC.

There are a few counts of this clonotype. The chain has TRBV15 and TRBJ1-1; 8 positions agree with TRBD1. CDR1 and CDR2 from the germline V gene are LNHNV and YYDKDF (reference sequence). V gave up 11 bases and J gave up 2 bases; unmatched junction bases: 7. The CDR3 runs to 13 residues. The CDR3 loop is CASTGGVNTEAFF. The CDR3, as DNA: TGTGCCTCTACAGGGGGTGTCAACACTGAAGCTTTCTTT.

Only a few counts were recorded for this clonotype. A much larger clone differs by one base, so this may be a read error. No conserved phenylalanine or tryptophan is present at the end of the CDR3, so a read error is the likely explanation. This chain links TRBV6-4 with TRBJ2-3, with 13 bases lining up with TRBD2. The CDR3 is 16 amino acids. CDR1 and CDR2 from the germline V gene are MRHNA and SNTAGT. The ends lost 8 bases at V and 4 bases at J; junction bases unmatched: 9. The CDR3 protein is CASHERTSGSSDTQYL. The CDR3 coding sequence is TGTGCCAGCCACGAAAGGACTAGCGGGAGCTCAGATACGCAGTATCTT.

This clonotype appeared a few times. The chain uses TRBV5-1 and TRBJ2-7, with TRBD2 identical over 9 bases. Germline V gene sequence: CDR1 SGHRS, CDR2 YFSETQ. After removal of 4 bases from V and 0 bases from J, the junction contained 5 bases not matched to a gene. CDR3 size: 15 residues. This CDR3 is CASSQQGLASYEQYF. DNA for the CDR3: TGCGCCAGCAGCCAGCAGGGACTAGCCTCCTACGAGCAGTACTTC.

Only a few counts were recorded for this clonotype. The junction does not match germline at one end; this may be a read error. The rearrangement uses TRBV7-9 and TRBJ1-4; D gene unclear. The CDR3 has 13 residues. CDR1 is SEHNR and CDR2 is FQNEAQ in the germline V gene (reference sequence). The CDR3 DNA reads TGTGCCAGCAGCCTAGCTCACCATGAAAAACTGTTTTTT. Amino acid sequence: CASSLAHHEKLFF.

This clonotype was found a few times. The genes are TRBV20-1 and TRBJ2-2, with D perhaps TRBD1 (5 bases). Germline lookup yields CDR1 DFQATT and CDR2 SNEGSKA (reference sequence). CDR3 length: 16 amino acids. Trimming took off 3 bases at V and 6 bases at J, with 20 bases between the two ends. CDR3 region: CSASSLSQGLSGELFF. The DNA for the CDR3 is TGCAGTGCTAGTAGTCTGTCGCAGGGATTATCCGGGGAGCTGTTTTTT.

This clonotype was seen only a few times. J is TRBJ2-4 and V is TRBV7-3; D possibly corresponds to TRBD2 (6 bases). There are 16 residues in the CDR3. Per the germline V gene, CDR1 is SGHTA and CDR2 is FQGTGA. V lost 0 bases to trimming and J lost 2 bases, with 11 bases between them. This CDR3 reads CASSLTGGVTKNIQYF. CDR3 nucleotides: TGTGCCAGCAGCTTAACTGGCGGGGTAACCAAAAACATTCAGTACTTC.

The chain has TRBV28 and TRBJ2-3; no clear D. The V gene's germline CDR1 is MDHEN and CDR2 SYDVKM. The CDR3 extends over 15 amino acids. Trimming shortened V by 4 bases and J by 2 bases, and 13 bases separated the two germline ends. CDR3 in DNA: TGTGCCAGCAGTTCCGTCGGGCAGTCCACAGATACGCAGTATTTT. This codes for CASSSVGQSTDTQYF.

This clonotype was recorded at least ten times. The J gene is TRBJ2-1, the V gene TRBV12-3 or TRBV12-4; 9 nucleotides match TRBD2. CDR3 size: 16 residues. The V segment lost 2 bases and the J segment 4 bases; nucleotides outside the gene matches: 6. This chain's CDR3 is CASSLSSRGGYNEQFF. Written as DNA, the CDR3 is TGTGCCAGCAGTTTATCATCGCGGGGGGGATACAATGAGCAGTTCTTC.

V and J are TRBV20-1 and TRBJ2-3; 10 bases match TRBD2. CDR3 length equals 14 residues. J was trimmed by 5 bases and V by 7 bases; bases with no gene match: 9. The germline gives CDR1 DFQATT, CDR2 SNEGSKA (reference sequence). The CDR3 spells CSGLTSGFLDTQYF. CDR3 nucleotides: TGCAGTGGTCTGACTAGCGGGTTTTTAGATACGCAGTATTTT.

CDR3 region: CATTMDRGTEAFF. As DNA, the CDR3 is TGTGCCACCACCATGGACAGAGGTACTGAAGCTTTCTTT. This chain joins TRBV15 and TRBJ1-1; weak D call: TRBD1 (6 bases). The CDR3 loop spans 13 amino acids. V was pared by 7 bases and J by 5 bases, with 14 bases between. Germline lookup yields CDR1 LNHNV and CDR2 YYDKDF (reference sequence).

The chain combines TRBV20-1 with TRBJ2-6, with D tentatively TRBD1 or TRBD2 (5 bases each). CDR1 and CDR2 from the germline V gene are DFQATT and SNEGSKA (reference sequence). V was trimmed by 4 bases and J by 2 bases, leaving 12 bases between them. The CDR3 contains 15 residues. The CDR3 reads CSATVGTPGANVLTF. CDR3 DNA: TGCAGTGCTACCGTTGGGACGCCTGGGGCCAACGTCCTGACTTTC.

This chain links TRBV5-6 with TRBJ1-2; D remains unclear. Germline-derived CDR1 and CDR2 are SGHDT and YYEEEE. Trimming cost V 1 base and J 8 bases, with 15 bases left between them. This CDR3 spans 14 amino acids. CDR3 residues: CASSLRSLVRGYTF. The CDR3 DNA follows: TGTGCCAGCAGCTTGCGATCGTTGGTCAGGGGCTACACCTTC. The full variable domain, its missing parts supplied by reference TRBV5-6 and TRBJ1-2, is DAGVTQSPTHLIKTRGQQVTLRCSPKSGHDTVSWYQQALGQGPQFIFQYYEEEERQRGNFPDRFSGHQFPNYSSELNVNALLLGDSALYLCASSLRSLVRGYTFGSGTRLTVV.